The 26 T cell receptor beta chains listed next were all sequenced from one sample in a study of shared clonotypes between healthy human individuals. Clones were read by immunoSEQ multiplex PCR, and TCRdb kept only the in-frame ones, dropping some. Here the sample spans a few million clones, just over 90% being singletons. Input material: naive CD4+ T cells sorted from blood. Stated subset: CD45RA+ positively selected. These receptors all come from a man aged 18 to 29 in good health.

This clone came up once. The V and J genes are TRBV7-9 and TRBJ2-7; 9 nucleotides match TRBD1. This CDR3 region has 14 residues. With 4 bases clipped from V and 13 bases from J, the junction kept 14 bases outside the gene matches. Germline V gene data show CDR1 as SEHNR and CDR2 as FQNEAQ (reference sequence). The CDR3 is CASSSTTNRGPSYF. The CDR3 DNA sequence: TGTGCCAGCAGCTCCACCACCAACAGGGGGCCCAGCTACTTC.

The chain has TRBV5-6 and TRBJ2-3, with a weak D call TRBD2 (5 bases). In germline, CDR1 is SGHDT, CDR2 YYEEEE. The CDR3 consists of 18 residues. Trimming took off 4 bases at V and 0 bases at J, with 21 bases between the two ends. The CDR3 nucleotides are TGTGCCAGCAGCCGAGGGCTCGGAGCGAAGCCTAGCACAGATACGCAGTATTTT. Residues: CASSRGLGAKPSTDTQYF.

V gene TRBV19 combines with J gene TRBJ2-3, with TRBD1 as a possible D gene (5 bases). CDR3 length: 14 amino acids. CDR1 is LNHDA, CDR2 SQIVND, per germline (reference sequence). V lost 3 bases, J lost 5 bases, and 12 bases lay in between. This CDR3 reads CASSINQGIDTQYF. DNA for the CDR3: TGTGCCAGTAGTATCAACCAGGGTATAGATACGCAGTATTTT.

The CDR3 DNA reads as TGCGCCAGCAGCCAAGGGCGGCCGACAGGTGGCCCCTACGAGCAGTACTTC. Encoded protein: CASSQGRPTGGPYEQYF. The V and J genes are TRBV4-1 and TRBJ2-7; tentative D call: TRBD1 (6 bases). CDR3 size: 17 residues. CDR1 and CDR2 (germline): MGHRA, YSYEKL. V was shortened by 1 base and J by 2 bases, with 18 bases between the two germline ends.

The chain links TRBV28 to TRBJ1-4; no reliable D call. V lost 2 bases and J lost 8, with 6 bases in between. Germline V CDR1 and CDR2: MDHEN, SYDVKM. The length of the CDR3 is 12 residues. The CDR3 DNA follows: TGTGCCAGCAGTTTAAGTATCGAAAAACTGTTTTTT. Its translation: CASSLSIEKLFF.

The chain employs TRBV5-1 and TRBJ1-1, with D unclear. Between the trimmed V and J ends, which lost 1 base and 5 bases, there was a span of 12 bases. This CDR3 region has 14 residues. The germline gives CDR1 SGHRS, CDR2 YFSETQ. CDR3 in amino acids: CASSLNGVGTEAFF. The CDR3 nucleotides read TGCGCCAGCAGCTTGAATGGGGTTGGGACTGAAGCTTTCTTT.

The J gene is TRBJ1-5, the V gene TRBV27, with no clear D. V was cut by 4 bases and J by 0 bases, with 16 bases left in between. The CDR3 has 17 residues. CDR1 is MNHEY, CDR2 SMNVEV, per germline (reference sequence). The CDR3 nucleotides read TGTGCCAGCAGTTCCGGCCCGGGGAGTTATAGCAATCAGCCCCAGCATTTT. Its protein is CASSSGPGSYSNQPQHF.

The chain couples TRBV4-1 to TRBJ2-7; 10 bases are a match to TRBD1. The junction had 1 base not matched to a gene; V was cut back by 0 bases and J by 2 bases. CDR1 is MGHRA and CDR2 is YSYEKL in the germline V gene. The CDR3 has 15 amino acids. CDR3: CASSQDGTGAYEQYF. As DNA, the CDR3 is TGCGCCAGCAGCCAAGATGGGACAGGGGCCTACGAGCAGTACTTC.

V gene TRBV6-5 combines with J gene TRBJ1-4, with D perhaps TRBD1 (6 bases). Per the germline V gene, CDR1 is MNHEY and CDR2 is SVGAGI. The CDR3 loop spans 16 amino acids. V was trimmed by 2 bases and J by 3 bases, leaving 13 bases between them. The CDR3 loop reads CASSYRGGGSNEKLFF. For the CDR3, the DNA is TGTGCCAGCAGTTACCGCGGGGGGGGCTCTAATGAAAAACTGTTTTTT.

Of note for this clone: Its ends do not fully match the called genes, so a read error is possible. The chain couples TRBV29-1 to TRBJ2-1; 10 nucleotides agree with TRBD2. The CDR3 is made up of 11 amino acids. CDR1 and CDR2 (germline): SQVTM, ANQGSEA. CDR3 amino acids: CSVRTSGTVVF. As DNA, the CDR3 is TGCAGCGTTAGGACTAGCGGTACAGTGGTCTTC.

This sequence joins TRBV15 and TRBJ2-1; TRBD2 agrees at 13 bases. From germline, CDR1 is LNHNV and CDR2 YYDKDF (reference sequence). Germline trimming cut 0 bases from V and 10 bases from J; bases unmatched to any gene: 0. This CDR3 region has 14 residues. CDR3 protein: CATSRELAGGEQFF. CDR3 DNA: TGTGCCACCAGCAGAGAACTAGCGGGAGGGGAGCAGTTCTTC.

The CDR3 sequence: CASSFGAGAYEQYF. As DNA, the CDR3 is TGTGCCAGCAGCTTTGGTGCCGGAGCCTACGAGCAGTACTTC. The chain is built from TRBV7-9 and TRBJ2-7, with no clear D. The CDR3 has 14 amino acids. CDR1 and CDR2 (germline): SEHNR, FQNEAQ (reference sequence). Trimming removed 3 bases at V and 2 bases at J, with 11 bases between.

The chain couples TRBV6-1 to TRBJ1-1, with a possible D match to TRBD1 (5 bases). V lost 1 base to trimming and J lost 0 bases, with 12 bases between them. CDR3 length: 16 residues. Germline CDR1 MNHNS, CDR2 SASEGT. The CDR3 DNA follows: TGTGCCAGCAGTGAAGGGCCAGGGAGTATGAACACTGAAGCTTTCTTT. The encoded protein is CASSEGPGSMNTEAFF.

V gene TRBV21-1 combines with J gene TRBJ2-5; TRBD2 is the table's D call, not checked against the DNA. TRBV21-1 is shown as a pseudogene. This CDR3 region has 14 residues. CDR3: CAGDVSGRSQTQYF. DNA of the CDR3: TGTGCCGGCGATGTTAGCGGGAGGTCGCAGACCCAGTACTTC.

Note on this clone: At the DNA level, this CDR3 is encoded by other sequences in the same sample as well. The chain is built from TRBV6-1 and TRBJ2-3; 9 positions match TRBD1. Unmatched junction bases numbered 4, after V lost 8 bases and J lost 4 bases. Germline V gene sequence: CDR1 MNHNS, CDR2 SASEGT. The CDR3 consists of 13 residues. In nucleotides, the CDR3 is TGTGCCAGCTCAGGACAGGGGCCAGATACGCAGTATTTT. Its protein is CASSGQGPDTQYF.

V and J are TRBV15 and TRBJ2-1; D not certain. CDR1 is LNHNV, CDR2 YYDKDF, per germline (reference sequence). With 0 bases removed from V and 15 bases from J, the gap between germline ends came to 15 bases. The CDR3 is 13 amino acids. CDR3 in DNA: TGTGCCACCAGCAGAGATAGAACGGCTAACACGTTCTTC. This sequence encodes CATSRDRTANTFF.

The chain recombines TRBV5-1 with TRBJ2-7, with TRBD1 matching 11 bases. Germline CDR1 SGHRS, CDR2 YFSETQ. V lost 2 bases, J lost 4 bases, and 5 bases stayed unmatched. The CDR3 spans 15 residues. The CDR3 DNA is TGCGCCAGCAGCTTACTCTGGGACAGGGGGTACGAGCAGTACTTC. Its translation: CASSLLWDRGYEQYF.

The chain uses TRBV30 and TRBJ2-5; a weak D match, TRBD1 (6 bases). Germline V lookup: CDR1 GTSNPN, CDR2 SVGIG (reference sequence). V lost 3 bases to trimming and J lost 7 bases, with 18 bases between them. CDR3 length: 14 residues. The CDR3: CAWSEHRVLRTQYF. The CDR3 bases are TGTGCCTGGAGCGAACACAGGGTATTGAGGACCCAGTACTTC. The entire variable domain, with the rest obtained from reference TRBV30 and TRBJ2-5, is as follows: SQTIHQWPATLVQPVGSPLSLECTVEGTSNPNLYWYRQAAGRGLQLLFYSVGIGQISSEVPQNLSASRPQDRQFILSSKKLLLSDSGFYLCAWSEHRVLRTQYFGPGTRLLVL.

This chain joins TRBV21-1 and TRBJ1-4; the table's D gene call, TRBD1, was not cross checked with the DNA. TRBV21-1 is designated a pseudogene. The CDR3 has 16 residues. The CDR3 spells CASRAWAVATNEKLFF. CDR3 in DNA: TGTGCCAGCAGAGCCTGGGCAGTAGCAACTAATGAAAAACTGTTTTTT.

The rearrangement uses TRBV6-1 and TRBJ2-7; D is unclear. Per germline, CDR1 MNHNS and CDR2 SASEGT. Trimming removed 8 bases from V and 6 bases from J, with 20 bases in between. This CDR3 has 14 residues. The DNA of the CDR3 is TGTGCCAGCGCCTCAGACACGTCGGCTAGCGAGCAGTACTTC. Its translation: CASASDTSASEQYF.

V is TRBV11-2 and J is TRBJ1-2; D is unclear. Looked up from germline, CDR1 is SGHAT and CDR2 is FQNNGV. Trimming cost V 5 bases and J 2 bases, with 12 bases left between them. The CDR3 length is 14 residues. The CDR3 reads CASSIGGINYGYTF. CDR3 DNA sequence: TGTGCCAGCAGCATAGGTGGGATCAACTATGGCTACACCTTC.

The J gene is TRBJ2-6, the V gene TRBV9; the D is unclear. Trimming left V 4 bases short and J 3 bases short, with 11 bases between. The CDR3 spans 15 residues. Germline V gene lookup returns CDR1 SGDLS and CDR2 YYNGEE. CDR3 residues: CASSPQRSGANVLTF. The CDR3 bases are TGTGCCAGCAGCCCCCAGCGTAGTGGGGCCAACGTCCTGACTTTC.

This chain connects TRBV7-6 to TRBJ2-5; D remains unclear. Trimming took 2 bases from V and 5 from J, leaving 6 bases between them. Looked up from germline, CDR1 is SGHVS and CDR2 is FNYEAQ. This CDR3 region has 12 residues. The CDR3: CASSLRLETQYF. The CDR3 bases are TGTGCCAGCAGCTTAAGGCTCGAGACCCAGTACTTC.

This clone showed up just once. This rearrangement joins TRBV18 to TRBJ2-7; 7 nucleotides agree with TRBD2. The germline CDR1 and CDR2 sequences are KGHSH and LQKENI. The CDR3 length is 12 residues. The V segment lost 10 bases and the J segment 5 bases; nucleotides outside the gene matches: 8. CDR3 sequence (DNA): TGTGCCACCGCGGGAGTACGGGACGAGCAGTACTTC. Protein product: CATAGVRDEQYF. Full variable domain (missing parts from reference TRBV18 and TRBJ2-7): NAGVMQNPRHLVRRRGQEARLRCSPMKGHSHVYWYRQLPEEGLKFMVYLQKENIIDESGMPKERFSAEFPKEGPSILRIQQVVRGDSAAYFCATAGVRDEQYFGPGTRLTVT.

CDR3 residues: CASSLEASGEREQYF. The CDR3, as DNA: TGTGCCAGCAGTTTGGAGGCTAGCGGGGAGCGCGAGCAGTACTTC. This chain connects TRBV28 to TRBJ2-7; 9 bases line up with TRBD2. From germline, CDR1 is MDHEN and CDR2 SYDVKM. The junction had 9 bases not matched to a gene; V was cut back by 3 bases and J by 6 bases. The CDR3 has 15 residues.

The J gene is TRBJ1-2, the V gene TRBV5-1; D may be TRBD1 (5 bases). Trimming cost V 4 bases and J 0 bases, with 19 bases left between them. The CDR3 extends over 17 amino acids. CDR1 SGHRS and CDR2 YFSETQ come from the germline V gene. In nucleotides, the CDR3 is TGCGCCAGCAGCAACAGGTCGCGGGTTGGAGCTAACTATGGCTACACCTTC. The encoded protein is CASSNRSRVGANYGYTF.